A selection of T cell receptor beta chains follows, all from one sample in a study of CD8+CD57+ T cells in acquired aplastic anemia. From the reads, TCRdb called clonotypes with MiXCR, one entry per CDR3 protein. The data hold hundreds of thousands of distinct CDR3 sequences, with approximately 32% observed a single time. The sample taken for sequencing was sorted CD4+, CD8+, or CD8+CD57+ T cells (not recorded which) from PBMCs. Receptor source: a human donor with aplastic anemia. CDR3s include the opening cysteine and the closing phenylalanine or tryptophan. Fields, in order: D gene, V gene, J gene, clone size, CDR3 DNA, CDR3 protein. D genes are given only for firm matches. Some rows mark clone size as missing; the rest say once, few, many or name a class of expanded clone.

d_gene: .; v_gene: TRBV7-9; j_gene: TRBJ1-2; abundance: many; CDR3nt: TGTGCCAGCAGCTTAGATCGGGCCGGCTACACCTTC; CDR3aa: CASSLDRAGYTF
d_gene: TRBD1; v_gene: TRBV11-1; j_gene: TRBJ1-1; abundance: few; CDR3nt: TGTGCCAGCAGCTTAGGGGGGGACAGGGGGCTGAGGGGCACTGAAGCTTTCTTT; CDR3aa: CASSLGGDRGLRGTEAFF
d_gene: .; v_gene: TRBV7-6; j_gene: TRBJ1-2; abundance: many; CDR3nt: TGTGCCAGCAGCCTACGGGGGGATGGCTACACCTTC; CDR3aa: CASSLRGDGYTF
d_gene: .; v_gene: TRBV9; j_gene: TRBJ2-1; abundance: few; CDR3nt: TGTGCCAGCAGCGTAGATGGGGGCTACAATGAGCAGTTCTTC; CDR3aa: CASSVDGGYNEQFF
d_gene: .; v_gene: TRBV6-5; j_gene: TRBJ2-7; abundance: few; CDR3nt: TGTGCCAGCAGTTACTCGAATCTAGGGACGGACGAGCAGTACTTC; CDR3aa: CASSYSNLGTDEQYF
d_gene: .; v_gene: TRBV5-1; j_gene: TRBJ2-2; abundance: .; CDR3nt: TGCGCCAGCAGCTTGGATGGAAGCGGTACCGGGGAGCTGTTTTTT; CDR3aa: CASSLDGSGTGELFF
d_gene: .; v_gene: TRBV6-1; j_gene: TRBJ1-3; abundance: few; CDR3nt: TGTGCCAGCAGCGGAGGGGGAAAGAACACCATATATTTT; CDR3aa: CASSGGGKNTIYF
d_gene: .; v_gene: TRBV25-1; j_gene: TRBJ2-7; abundance: many; CDR3nt: TGTGCCAGCAGTGATCCTCAGACCCCTAGAGAGCAGTACTTC; CDR3aa: CASSDPQTPREQYF
d_gene: .; v_gene: TRBV5-1; j_gene: TRBJ2-2; abundance: .; CDR3nt: TGCGCCAGCAGAATACCGCGGTCGACCGGGGAGCTGTTTTTT; CDR3aa: CASRIPRSTGELFF
d_gene: .; v_gene: TRBV11-1; j_gene: TRBJ1-1; abundance: .; CDR3nt: TGTGCCAGCAGCTTCGGTGGTTATAGATTGAACACTGAAGCTTTCTTT; CDR3aa: CASSFGGYRLNTEAFF
d_gene: .; v_gene: TRBV2; j_gene: TRBJ2-3; abundance: .; CDR3nt: TGTGCCAGCAGTGAAGTAGAGCCAAAATACTTTCTAAACACAGATACGCAGTATTTT; CDR3aa: CASSEVEPKYFLNTDTQYF
d_gene: .; v_gene: TRBV7-2; j_gene: TRBJ2-1; abundance: few; CDR3nt: TGTGCCAGCAGCTCTACAGGGCTAGCTGAGCAGTTCTTC; CDR3aa: CASSSTGLAEQFF
d_gene: .; v_gene: TRBV3-1; j_gene: TRBJ1-1; abundance: few; CDR3nt: TGTGCCAGCAGCGTGAAGGGATCTAAAGCTTTCTTT; CDR3aa: CASSVKGSKAFF
d_gene: .; v_gene: TRBV19; j_gene: TRBJ2-7; abundance: many; CDR3nt: TGTGCCAGTAGTGCGACAACGATCGCGTACGAGCAGTACTTC; CDR3aa: CASSATTIAYEQYF
d_gene: .; v_gene: TRBV10-2; j_gene: TRBJ2-7; abundance: few; CDR3nt: TGTGCCAGCAGCCAAGACTGGGAGGCCGCCTACGAGCAGTACTTC; CDR3aa: CASSQDWEAAYEQYF
d_gene: TRBD1; v_gene: TRBV5-1; j_gene: TRBJ2-7; abundance: many; CDR3nt: TGCGCCAGCAGCTTACAGGGGGACGAGCAGTACTTC; CDR3aa: CASSLQGDEQYF
d_gene: TRBD1; v_gene: TRBV11-1; j_gene: TRBJ2-7; abundance: .; CDR3nt: TGTGCCAGCAGCTTAGTCGGACAGGGGGCCGAGCAGTACTTC; CDR3aa: CASSLVGQGAEQYF
d_gene: .; v_gene: TRBV4-2; j_gene: TRBJ2-1; abundance: .; CDR3nt: TGTGCCAGCAGCCAAGGACAGGACACCTACAATGAGCAGTTCTTC; CDR3aa: CASSQGQDTYNEQFF
d_gene: TRBD2; v_gene: TRBV7-2; j_gene: TRBJ2-3; abundance: .; CDR3nt: TGTGCCAGCAGCTTAGCTAGCGGGGGGGGTTCGGCAGATACGCAGTATTTT; CDR3aa: CASSLASGGGSADTQYF
d_gene: TRBD1; v_gene: TRBV9; j_gene: TRBJ2-7; abundance: few; CDR3nt: TGTGCCAGCAGTATAGACCCGGGACAGGGGACCGACGAGCAGTACTTC; CDR3aa: CASSIDPGQGTDEQYF
d_gene: .; v_gene: TRBV15; j_gene: TRBJ2-3; abundance: few; CDR3nt: TGTGCCACCAGCAGGGGGGGGGCGGGCACAGATACGCAGTATTTT; CDR3aa: CATSRGGAGTDTQYF
d_gene: TRBD1; v_gene: TRBV19; j_gene: TRBJ2-7; abundance: many; CDR3nt: TGTGCCAGTAGCCCGGACAGGGGCGAGCAGTACTTC; CDR3aa: CASSPDRGEQYF
d_gene: .; v_gene: TRBV6-1; j_gene: TRBJ1-5; abundance: .; CDR3nt: TGTGCCAGCAGTAAACGACAGGACCTCAATCAGTCCCAGCATTTT; CDR3aa: CASSKRQDLNQSQHF
d_gene: TRBD1; v_gene: TRBV19; j_gene: TRBJ2-7; abundance: many; CDR3nt: TGTGCCAGTAGTATGGACAGGGGACGCGAGCAGTACTTC; CDR3aa: CASSMDRGREQYF
d_gene: .; v_gene: TRBV25-1; j_gene: TRBJ1-6; abundance: .; CDR3nt: TGTGCCGGCAGTAGTGCGAGCGTGGACCCGAACAATCAGCCCCTCCACTTT; CDR3aa: CAGSSASVDPNNQPLHF
d_gene: .; v_gene: TRBV20-1; j_gene: TRBJ1-4; abundance: .; CDR3nt: TGCAGTGCCCCCCAGCTGGGGGCGGAAAAACTGTTTTTT; CDR3aa: CSAPQLGAEKLFF
d_gene: .; v_gene: TRBV29-1; j_gene: TRBJ2-7; abundance: .; CDR3nt: TGCAGCGGAGGGGGCTACGAGCAGTACTTC; CDR3aa: CSGGGYEQYF
d_gene: TRBD2; v_gene: TRBV25-1; j_gene: TRBJ2-5; abundance: .; CDR3nt: TGTGCCAGCAGTGAATCGGGTAGCGGGGGGGCCCAGTACTTC; CDR3aa: CASSESGSGGAQYF
d_gene: .; v_gene: TRBV29-1; j_gene: TRBJ2-1; abundance: many; CDR3nt: TGCAGCGTTGCCGGCTCCTACAATGAGCAGTTCTTC; CDR3aa: CSVAGSYNEQFF
d_gene: TRBD1; v_gene: TRBV7-9; j_gene: TRBJ2-4; abundance: .; CDR3nt: TGTGCCAGCAGCTCGGGACAGGGTAGTAGAAACATTCAGTACTTC; CDR3aa: CASSSGQGSRNIQYF
d_gene: TRBD1; v_gene: TRBV14; j_gene: TRBJ1-2; abundance: .; CDR3nt: TGTGCCAGCAGCCTTCAGGGGGCGAGTGGCCACACCTTC; CDR3aa: CASSLQGASGHTF
d_gene: .; v_gene: TRBV29-1; j_gene: TRBJ2-1; abundance: many; CDR3nt: TGCAGCAGCACACGGGACTACAATGAGCAGTTCTTC; CDR3aa: CSSTRDYNEQFF
d_gene: TRBD2; v_gene: TRBV19; j_gene: TRBJ2-1; abundance: many; CDR3nt: TGTGCCAGTAGTACATCCGGGACTAGCCTAGGGAATGAGCAGTTCTTC; CDR3aa: CASSTSGTSLGNEQFF
d_gene: .; v_gene: TRBV10-3; j_gene: TRBJ1-1; abundance: .; CDR3nt: TGTGCCATCACGGTAAGCGGGAACACTGAAGCTTTCTTT; CDR3aa: CAITVSGNTEAFF
d_gene: .; v_gene: TRBV11-3; j_gene: TRBJ2-3; abundance: many; CDR3nt: TGTGCCAGCAGCCCCGGACTGGCAAACACAGATACGCAGTATTTT; CDR3aa: CASSPGLANTDTQYF
d_gene: TRBD2; v_gene: TRBV20-1; j_gene: TRBJ2-2; abundance: .; CDR3nt: TGCAGTGCTAGTAGGACTAGAACCGGGGAGCTGTTTTTT; CDR3aa: CSASRTRTGELFF
d_gene: TRBD1; v_gene: TRBV30; j_gene: TRBJ2-5; abundance: .; CDR3nt: TGTGCCTGGAGTGTCGGACAGGGGAGAGAGACCCAGTACTTC; CDR3aa: CAWSVGQGRETQYF
d_gene: .; v_gene: TRBV10-3; j_gene: TRBJ2-3; abundance: .; CDR3nt: TGTGCCGCACGCCGAAGGGGCAATGAGTCGTTAAACACAGATACGCAGTATTTT; CDR3aa: CAARRRGNESLNTDTQYF
d_gene: .; v_gene: TRBV24-1; j_gene: TRBJ1-5; abundance: many; CDR3nt: TGTGCCACCAGTGAGAAATTTCAGCCCCAGCATTTT; CDR3aa: CATSEKFQPQHF
d_gene: .; v_gene: TRBV7-2; j_gene: TRBJ2-7; abundance: .; CDR3nt: TGTGCCAGCAGCTTACACACTACCTACGAGCAGTACTTC; CDR3aa: CASSLHTTYEQYF
d_gene: .; v_gene: TRBV5-4; j_gene: TRBJ2-5; abundance: .; CDR3nt: TGTGCCAGCAGCTTTTCCGTTGAGACCCAGTACTTC; CDR3aa: CASSFSVETQYF
d_gene: TRBD1; v_gene: TRBV9; j_gene: TRBJ1-2; abundance: once; CDR3nt: TGTGCCAGCAGCCCATGGGACAGGGGATCAGCTTATGGCTACACCTTC; CDR3aa: CASSPWDRGSAYGYTF
d_gene: TRBD1; v_gene: TRBV6-5; j_gene: TRBJ2-5; abundance: few; CDR3nt: TGTGCCAGCAGTTTAGGGACAGGGTCGTACCAAGAGACCCAGTACTTC; CDR3aa: CASSLGTGSYQETQYF
d_gene: TRBD1; v_gene: TRBV5-1; j_gene: TRBJ1-2; abundance: .; CDR3nt: TGCGCCAGCAGCTCCACAGGGGATTCTTATGGCTACACCTTC; CDR3aa: CASSSTGDSYGYTF
d_gene: TRBD1; v_gene: TRBV2; j_gene: TRBJ1-2; abundance: .; CDR3nt: TGTGCCAGCCGGACAGGGGACACCTATGGCTACACCTTC; CDR3aa: CASRTGDTYGYTF
d_gene: .; v_gene: TRBV7-9; j_gene: TRBJ2-7; abundance: many; CDR3nt: TGTGCCAGCAGCTTTCCGCCTCCCCCGCAGTACTTC; CDR3aa: CASSFPPPPQYF
d_gene: TRBD1; v_gene: TRBV7-2; j_gene: TRBJ1-5; abundance: few; CDR3nt: TGTGCCAGCAGCTTAACAGGGGGCTATCAGCCCCAGCATTTT; CDR3aa: CASSLTGGYQPQHF
d_gene: .; v_gene: TRBV7-2; j_gene: TRBJ1-1; abundance: many; CDR3nt: TGTGCCAGCAGCCGGGGCGGGGAGGGCACTGAAGCTTTCTTT; CDR3aa: CASSRGGEGTEAFF
d_gene: .; v_gene: TRBV7-9; j_gene: TRBJ1-4; abundance: .; CDR3nt: TGTGCCAGCAGCTTAGGGGGGCGAAATGAAAAACTGTTTTTT; CDR3aa: CASSLGGRNEKLFF
d_gene: TRBD2; v_gene: TRBV10-1; j_gene: TRBJ2-3; abundance: many; CDR3nt: TGCGCCAGCAGTGAGGGGACTAGCGGCGGCACAGATACGCAGTATTTT; CDR3aa: CASSEGTSGGTDTQYF
d_gene: .; v_gene: TRBV2; j_gene: TRBJ2-2; abundance: many; CDR3nt: TGTGCCAGCAGTGACTCGGGTCCACAGCCAGGGACCGGGGAGCTGTTTTTT; CDR3aa: CASSDSGPQPGTGELFF
d_gene: .; v_gene: TRBV4-1; j_gene: TRBJ1-4; abundance: .; CDR3nt: TGCACCAGCAGCCAAGTGCTTGGGAAGGGAGGTGAAAAACTGTTTTTT; CDR3aa: CTSSQVLGKGGEKLFF
d_gene: .; v_gene: TRBV29-1; j_gene: TRBJ2-1; abundance: .; CDR3nt: TGCAGCGGGATTATCGATGAGCAGTTCTTC; CDR3aa: CSGIIDEQFF